A single sample gave rise to the 30 T cell receptor beta chains below, sequenced in a study of regulatory T cells in long-lasting Graves disease. Relying on iRepertoire HTBI primers and Arm-PCR of CDR3 regions, the team built TCR beta libraries. Each CDR3 protein is one row after TCRdb ran MiXCR on the multiplex PCR reads. The sample lists 350,000 to 400,000 distinct CDR3 sequences; roughly 16% were seen once. Time point reported: newly diagnosed GD, antithyroid drugs for less than 3 months. PBMC-derived RNA was used for the TCR library. The same sample was also used in a study of T cells in Graves' hyperthyroidism and ophthalmopathy.

The source material was peripheral blood mononuclear cells (PBMCs), sampled at new diagnosis, from a patient treated with antithyroid drugs. The receptors here all came from a woman aged 18-29 years with Graves disease.

This clonotype was observed at least ten times. The J gene is TRBJ1-2, the V gene TRBV29-1; TRBD1 agrees at 8 bases. Looked up from germline, CDR1 is SQVTM and CDR2 is ANQGSEA. J was trimmed by 5 bases and V by 3 bases; bases with no gene match: 5. The CDR3 is 13 residues long. CDR3 nucleotide sequence: TGCAGCGTTGATCCGACAGGGGCGTATGGCTACACCTTC. As protein: CSVDPTGAYGYTF.

In its sample, this clonotype was seen a few times. The chain uses TRBV5-1 and TRBJ2-1; either TRBD1 or TRBD2 may supply D (5 bases each). The germline V gene has CDR1 SGHRS and CDR2 YFSETQ. This CDR3 has 17 residues. V was pared by 0 bases and J by 4 bases, with 17 bases between. The CDR3 loop reads CASSLAGGGPPYNEQFF. The CDR3 coding sequence is TGCGCCAGCAGCTTGGCCGGTGGGGGACCCCCTTACAATGAGCAGTTCTTC.

Ten or more counts support this clonotype. The CDR3 DNA follows: TGTGCCTGGAGTGGCAGGGCATCCTATGGCTACACCTTC. Encoded protein: CAWSGRASYGYTF. The genes are TRBV30 and TRBJ1-2, with a weak D call TRBD1 (5 bases). The germline V and J ends were trimmed by 1 base and 4 bases, with 10 bases remaining between them. The CDR3 length is 13 residues. The germline gives CDR1 GTSNPN, CDR2 SVGIG (reference sequence).

This clonotype was seen at least ten times. The CDR3 sequence is CASSLELAGVYEQYF. CDR3 nucleotides: TGTGCCAGCAGCTTAGAACTAGCGGGAGTCTACGAGCAGTACTTC. The chain carries TRBV11-2 and TRBJ2-7, with 11 bases that match TRBD2. This CDR3 is 15 amino acids long. The trim removed 0 bases at V and 3 bases at J, leaving 1 base unmatched. Germline lookup yields CDR1 SGHAT and CDR2 FQNNGV.

In this sample, this clonotype turned up a few times. The chain is built from TRBV5-4 and TRBJ2-1, with 13 bases fitting TRBD2. The CDR3 length is 16 residues. Trimming cost V 4 bases and J 7 bases; bases outside gene matches: 8. Germline assignment: CDR1 SGHNT and CDR2 YYREEE (reference sequence). This chain's CDR3 is CASSQEGLAGWNEQFF. The CDR3 DNA is TGTGCCAGCAGCCAAGAGGGACTAGCGGGATGGAATGAGCAGTTCTTC.

The V gene is TRBV19, the J gene TRBJ1-2; no clear D. This CDR3 region has 14 residues. Germline V gene sequence: CDR1 LNHDA, CDR2 SQIVND (reference sequence). Deletions cut 7 bases from V and 4 bases from J, with 16 bases between. The CDR3 coding sequence is TGTGCCAGTACCCCAAGTCACTCTCGCTATGGCTACACCTTC. Encoded protein: CASTPSHSRYGYTF.

This clonotype was seen ten or more times. The chain employs TRBV6-2 or TRBV6-3 and TRBJ1-5; unclear D gene. Trimming took 5 bases from V and 1 from J, leaving 21 bases between them. CDR3 length: 18 residues. Germline CDR1 is MNHEY and CDR2 is SVGEGT. The CDR3 region is CASSVPGGMRRSNQPQHF. The CDR3 DNA reads as TGTGCCAGCAGTGTCCCGGGTGGGATGAGGAGGAGCAATCAGCCCCAGCATTTT.

This clonotype has at least ten counts. The chain links TRBV6-1 to TRBJ1-1; D gene uncertain. This CDR3 is 13 amino acids long. The germline V gene encodes CDR1 MNHNS and CDR2 SASEGT. V shed 6 bases and J shed 9 bases, with 17 bases lying between them. The DNA for the CDR3 is TGTGCCAGCAGAGATTCTGCGATCCCACAAGCTTTCTTT. This encodes CASRDSAIPQAFF.

This clonotype occurred many times. The chain joins TRBV3-1 to TRBJ2-7; D not resolved. V was cut by 4 bases and J by 7 bases, with 14 bases left in between. The CDR3 is made up of 13 amino acids. From germline, CDR1 is LGHDT and CDR2 YNNKEL (reference sequence). The DNA for the CDR3 is TGTGCCAGCAGCCCGAACCCGTGGAAGGAGCAGTACTTC. Protein: CASSPNPWKEQYF.

In its sample, this clonotype was seen many times. This chain links TRBV2 with TRBJ1-6; D is possibly TRBD1 (5 bases). Germline-derived CDR1 and CDR2 are SNHLY and FYNNEI. Trimming removed 6 bases at V and 0 bases at J, with 9 bases between. The CDR3 loop spans 15 amino acids. The CDR3 DNA follows: TGTGCCAGCAGGAACAGGAGCTCCTATAATTCACCCCTCCACTTT. Translation gives CASRNRSSYNSPLHF. The variable domain in full, completed from reference TRBV2 and TRBJ1-6, reads EPEVTQTPSHQVTQMGQEVILRCVPISNHLYFYWYRQILGQKVEFLVSFYNNEISEKSEIFDDQFSVERPDGSNFTLKIRSTKLEDSAMYFCASRNRSSYNSPLHFGNGTRLTVT.

This clonotype has more than one count but fewer than ten. The chain employs TRBV15 and TRBJ1-2; D is unclear. The CDR3 is made up of 13 amino acids. V was trimmed by 0 bases and J by 2 bases, leaving 4 bases between them. From germline, CDR1 is LNHNV and CDR2 YYDKDF (reference sequence). The chain's CDR3 is CATSREKNYGYTF. The CDR3 DNA is TGTGCCACCAGCAGAGAGAAAAACTATGGCTACACCTTC.

The chain carries TRBV4-2 and TRBJ2-1, with D possibly matching TRBD1 (5 bases). The length of the CDR3 is 15 residues. Germline V gene lookup returns CDR1 LGHNA and CDR2 YNFKEQ. V dropped 4 bases and J dropped 5 bases, with 15 bases sitting between them. As DNA, the CDR3 is TGTGCCAGCAGCCCTTTGGGGCTAGAAGACAATGAGCAGTTCTTC. Its protein is CASSPLGLEDNEQFF.

This clonotype showed up just a few times. The rearrangement joins TRBV13 to TRBJ1-4; possibly TRBD1 for D (6 bases). CDR3 length equals 14 residues. Between the trimmed V and J ends, which lost 5 bases and 5 bases, there was a span of 12 bases. Germline V gene lookup returns CDR1 PRHDT and CDR2 FYEKMQ (reference sequence). DNA for the CDR3: TGTGCCAGCAGCCTGGGGGCACAAAATGAAAAACTGTTTTTT. Translated: CASSLGAQNEKLFF.

The chain uses TRBV12-3 or TRBV12-4 and TRBJ2-6; D is unresolved. V was clipped by 3 bases and J by 1 base, with 19 bases between them. The CDR3 covers 19 residues. CDR3 region: CASSFGSNPQPSGANVLTF. CDR3 nucleotides: TGTGCCAGCAGTTTCGGTTCGAACCCTCAACCGTCTGGGGCCAACGTCCTGACTTTC.

Comments on this clonotype: A much larger clone lies one base from this, so it may be a read error. This chain connects TRBV20-1 to TRBJ1-1; D remains ambiguous. The CDR3 runs 17 residues. Germline CDR1 and CDR2: DFQATT and SNEGSKA (reference sequence). Trimming took off 0 bases at V and 1 base at J, with 18 bases between the two ends. CDR3 DNA sequence: TGCAGTGCTAGAGATCCCACTGCCCATGGCCGGAACACTGAAGCTTTCTTT. Translated: CSARDPTAHGRNTEAFF.

This clonotype was seen repeatedly, ten times or more. The chain couples TRBV20-1 to TRBJ2-7; the match to TRBD2 covers 10 bases. Germline values: CDR1 DFQATT, CDR2 SNEGSKA (reference sequence). The CDR3 is made up of 18 amino acids. V trimming: 4 bases; J trimming: 2 bases; junction bases outside the gene matches: 17. The CDR3 region has the DNA TGCAGTGCTATACCTACTAGCGGGATAGGTTCACGTACCTACGAGCAGTACTTC. This encodes CSAIPTSGIGSRTYEQYF.

This clonotype was seen ten or more times. The V call is TRBV20-1, the J call TRBJ2-5; possible D gene TRBD2, 7 bases. CDR3 length equals 16 residues. V gave up 4 bases and J gave up 1 base, with 19 bases separating them. Germline lookup yields CDR1 DFQATT and CDR2 SNEGSKA (reference sequence). The CDR3 loop is CSAMGAGAMSQETQYF. CDR3 sequence (DNA): TGCAGTGCTATGGGGGCGGGAGCCATGTCCCAAGAGACCCAGTACTTC.

This clonotype was found a few times. The chain combines TRBV4-1 with TRBJ2-1, with 11 positions matching TRBD2. Losses at the gene ends were 3 bases for V and 4 bases for J; bases not matched to a gene: 5. This CDR3 region has 16 residues. Germline V gene data show CDR1 as MGHRA and CDR2 as YSYEKL. This CDR3 reads CASSHQGLAEYNEQFF. The CDR3 DNA follows: TGCGCCAGCAGCCACCAGGGACTAGCGGAATACAATGAGCAGTTCTTC.

This clonotype was counted at least ten times. This sequence joins TRBV3-1 and TRBJ1-4, with D unclear. Trimming stripped 3 bases from V and 4 bases from J, with 9 bases between. Looked up from germline, CDR1 is LGHDT and CDR2 is YNNKEL (reference sequence). There are 14 residues in the CDR3. CDR3 region: CASSHRTLNEKLFF. DNA for the CDR3: TGTGCCAGCAGCCATAGGACGCTTAATGAAAAACTGTTTTTT.

This clonotype was seen many times. The V gene is TRBV2, the J gene TRBJ1-2; D may be TRBD1 (5 bases). The CDR3 length is 14 residues. The germline V gene has CDR1 SNHLY and CDR2 FYNNEI. V dropped 8 bases and J dropped 0 bases, with 13 bases sitting between them. This chain's CDR3 is CASVDSHSNYGYTF. The CDR3 bases are TGTGCCAGCGTCGACAGCCATTCTAACTATGGCTACACCTTC.

This clonotype was counted between two and nine times. This chain uses TRBV29-1 with TRBJ2-1; 8 bases align to TRBD2. CDR3 length equals 15 residues. Germline V gene lookup returns CDR1 SQVTM and CDR2 ANQGSEA. CDR3 region: CSLGGAEGTYNEQFF. CDR3 nucleotide sequence: TGCAGTCTCGGGGGGGCCGAGGGAACCTACAATGAGCAGTTCTTC.

The J gene is TRBJ2-7, the V gene TRBV5-1; possible D gene TRBD2, 6 bases. Trimming stripped 4 bases from V and 9 bases from J, with 23 bases between. The germline V gene has CDR1 SGHRS and CDR2 YFSETQ. This CDR3 region has 15 residues. The CDR3 is CASSPGDVLNLRQYF. The CDR3 region has the DNA TGCGCCAGCAGCCCGGGGGACGTCCTGAATCTAAGGCAGTACTTC.

This clonotype was counted only a few times. V is TRBV20-1 and J is TRBJ2-1; 7 nucleotides align to TRBD1. V dropped 0 bases and J dropped 0; count of bases not matched to a gene: 8. This CDR3 has 17 residues. From germline, CDR1 is DFQATT and CDR2 SNEGSKA (reference sequence). CDR3 nucleotides: TGCAGTGCTAGAGATGGGTCAGGGGGACGCTCCTACAATGAGCAGTTCTTC. The encoded protein is CSARDGSGGRSYNEQFF.

This clonotype has more than one count but fewer than ten. The CDR3 loop reads CASSLMAGLYEQYF. Here the CDR3 DNA reads TGTGCCAGCAGCTTAATGGCAGGCCTTTACGAGCAGTACTTC. J is TRBJ2-7 and V is TRBV7-9; D ambiguous. The germline V and J ends were trimmed by 2 bases and 4 bases, with 12 bases remaining between them. Germline V gives CDR1 SEHNR, CDR2 FQNEAQ (reference sequence). The CDR3 has 14 residues.

This clonotype was observed many times. The chain is built from TRBV28 and TRBJ2-7, with TRBD1 matching 9 bases. Trimming at V came to 1 base and at J to 2 bases, leaving 12 bases not matched to a gene. CDR1 MDHEN and CDR2 SYDVKM come from the germline V gene. The CDR3 contains 18 residues. CDR3 protein: CASSLLDWSGTGTYEQYF. Written as DNA, the CDR3 is TGTGCCAGCAGTTTATTAGACTGGAGTGGGACAGGGACCTACGAGCAGTACTTC.

The chain uses TRBV20-1 and TRBJ1-6, with D possibly matching TRBD1 (5 bases). V was clipped by 6 bases and J by 1 base, with 13 bases between them. This CDR3 comprises 15 residues. Germline lookup yields CDR1 DFQATT and CDR2 SNEGSKA (reference sequence). The CDR3 sequence is CSAPSGGSYNSPLHF. The CDR3 DNA reads as TGCAGTGCCCCGAGTGGGGGGTCCTATAATTCACCCCTCCACTTT.

This clonotype was detected ten times or more. V usage is TRBV3-1 and J usage is TRBJ1-1; no reliable D call. Germline-derived CDR1 and CDR2 are LGHDT and YNNKEL (reference sequence). V was cut by 3 bases and J by 3 bases, with 2 bases left in between. The CDR3 extends over 11 amino acids. CDR3 DNA sequence: TGTGCCAGCAGCCAGGACACTGAAGCTTTCTTT. Protein sequence: CASSQDTEAFF.

The table lists this clonotype with many counts. The CDR3 nucleotides read TGCGCCAGCGCGGGGACTCTGCGCTACAATGAGCAGTTCTTC. Its translation is CASAGTLRYNEQFF. V and J are TRBV10-2 and TRBJ2-1; perhaps TRBD2 as D (6 bases). The germline V gene encodes CDR1 WSHSY and CDR2 SAAADI. The CDR3 sequence is 14 residues long. The V gene lost 8 bases and the J gene lost 3 bases, with 14 bases spanning the gap.

This clonotype was picked up many times. The CDR3: CASSRLEDTEAFF. The CDR3 nucleotides are TGCGCCAGCAGCCGACTGGAGGACACTGAAGCTTTCTTT. V is TRBV5-1 and J is TRBJ1-1; D gene unclear. V lost 4 bases and J lost 3, with 10 bases in between. Germline V gene lookup returns CDR1 SGHRS and CDR2 YFSETQ. The CDR3 has 13 amino acids.

A note on this clonotype: A read error is the likely source, as a far larger clone sits one nucleotide away. The chain combines TRBV7-9 with TRBJ2-1; D not resolved. The germline V and J ends were trimmed by 4 bases and 0 bases, with 1 base remaining between them. This CDR3 is 12 amino acids long. The germline V gene has CDR1 SEHNR and CDR2 FQNEAQ (reference sequence). The CDR3: CASSYSYNEQFF. CDR3 in DNA: TGTGCCAGCAGCTACTCCTACAATGAGCAGTTCTTC.